The text below deals with one T cell receptor beta chain. The length of the CDR3 is 16 residues. The sample comes from a study of blood T cell repertoires in COVID-19. Libraries were prepared by immunoSEQ multiplex PCR; TCRdb keeps only in-frame clonotypes and omits some of them. Of 130,000 to 150,000 clones listed, 89% were seen once; the top ten hold roughly 1.5%. The genes are TRBV21-1 and TRBJ2-1; the table's D call, TRBD2, was not checked against the DNA. TRBV21-1 is a pseudogene segment. Sequencing input: peripheral blood. The TCR comes from a human donor in a cohort sampled during active COVID-19. The CDR3 coding sequence is TGTGCCAGCAGCAACTCACTCGGGGTGTTCCCCAATGAGCAGTTCTTC. As protein: CASSNSLGVFPNEQFF.